This T cell receptor beta chain was captured in a study of shared clonotypes between healthy human individuals. In germline, CDR1 is SQVTM, CDR2 ANQGSEA. The CDR3 spans 14 residues. V was pared by 6 bases and J by 5 bases, with 20 bases between. Original processing methods: Filtering differed since immunoSEQ provided only junctions, with no quality scores. The protocol was immunoSEQ multiplex PCR, while the TCRdb copy is restricted to in-frame clones and leaves out a portion. The V and J calls and clone size are taken from that table; D and trimming were inferred from the DNA. The table lists millions of clones, about 95% of them singletons. CD45RO-negative, CCR7-selected cells formed the naive CD8 fraction, which excluded terminally differentiated effector memory CD45RA+ cells.

The rearrangement joins TRBV29-1 to TRBJ2-7, with D possibly TRBD1 on 5 matching bases. This sequence was found in a man younger than 35 in good health. The sequencing input was naive CD8+ T cells sorted from blood. This CDR3 is CSVQGSGNGDEQYF. In DNA form, the CDR3 reads TGCAGCGTACAAGGGTCAGGGAATGGCGACGAGCAGTACTTC.